These 18 T cell receptor beta chains were all obtained from the same sample, sequenced in a study of T cell responses to AZD1222 COVID-19 vaccine. Assay: immunoSEQ multiplex PCR; the TCRdb copy retains only in-frame clones and omits some. The repertoire holds over 100,000 clones, with roughly 87% as singletons. This specimen was peripheral blood, taken 28 days after the second AZD1222 dose. The receptors come from an adult who received the AZD1222 COVID-19 vaccine.

The chain uses TRBV27 and TRBJ2-1; 7 bases map to TRBD2. Germline V CDR1 and CDR2: MNHEY, SMNVEV (reference sequence). The CDR3 runs to 16 residues. V was clipped by 5 bases and J by 5 bases; unmatched bases: 12. The CDR3 loop reads CASSPRPTGTNNEQFF. The CDR3 DNA is TGTGCCAGCAGTCCGCGACCCACCGGGACTAACAATGAGCAGTTCTTC.

The chain has TRBV5-1 and TRBJ2-2; D uncertain. This CDR3 contains 16 residues. V lost 3 bases to trimming and J lost 4 bases, with 16 bases between them. Germline V gives CDR1 SGHRS, CDR2 YFSETQ. In DNA, the CDR3 is TGCGCCAGCAGCTGGTCCAGAGTAAGAGGCACCGGGGAGCTGTTTTTT. Residues: CASSWSRVRGTGELFF. The full variable domain, in which reference TRBV5-1 and TRBJ2-2 provide the parts outside the CDR3, is KAGVTQTPRYLIKTRGQQVTLSCSPISGHRSVSWYQQTPGQGLQFLFEYFSETQRNKGNFPGRFSGRQFSNSRSEMNVSTLELGDSALYLCASSWSRVRGTGELFFGEGSRLTVL.

The gene calls are TRBV5-1 and TRBJ1-4; TRBD1 might be the D (5 bases). V was trimmed by 0 bases and J by 3 bases, leaving 9 bases between them. This CDR3 is 15 amino acids long. The germline V gene has CDR1 SGHRS and CDR2 YFSETQ. CDR3 DNA sequence: TGCGCCAGCAGCTTGGTGGGGCCATCTAATGAAAAACTGTTTTTT. It yields the protein CASSLVGPSNEKLFF.

The rearrangement links TRBV18 to TRBJ1-5; D is undetermined. The CDR3 spans 16 residues. Germline V gene sequence: CDR1 KGHSH, CDR2 LQKENI. V was shortened by 4 bases and J by 0 bases, with 13 bases between the two germline ends. DNA for the CDR3: TGTGCCAGCTCACACGACCAGCTCTATAGCAATCAGCCCCAGCATTTT. The encoded protein is CASSHDQLYSNQPQHF.

The chain carries TRBV20-1 and TRBJ1-3; no clear D. Germline lookup yields CDR1 DFQATT and CDR2 SNEGSKA (reference sequence). The CDR3 extends over 11 amino acids. V gave up 5 bases and J gave up 3 bases, with 5 bases separating them. As DNA, the CDR3 is TGCAGTGCTGCCGGTGGAAACACCATATATTTT. Translation: CSAAGGNTIYF.

V and J are TRBV10-1 and TRBJ1-4; D is unresolved. This CDR3 contains 16 residues. From germline, CDR1 is WNHNN and CDR2 SYGVQD (reference sequence). The V end lost 2 bases, the J end lost 7 bases, and 17 bases lay between the germline ends. CDR3 protein: CASSETDGFWGEKLFF. CDR3 nucleotide sequence: TGCGCCAGCAGTGAGACGGATGGGTTCTGGGGTGAAAAACTGTTTTTT.

The rearrangement joins TRBV7-2 to TRBJ1-2, with D possibly being TRBD1 (5 bases). CDR3 length: 15 amino acids. Germline V gene lookup returns CDR1 SGHTA and CDR2 FQGNSA. V was cut by 5 bases and J by 2 bases, with 15 bases left in between. The CDR3 DNA sequence: TGTGCCAGCAGCCAAGGGAGGGGCGACAACTATGGCTACACCTTC. Protein product: CASSQGRGDNYGYTF.

The rearrangement links TRBV18 to TRBJ1-1; 10 bases map to TRBD1. This CDR3 contains 17 residues. Germline CDR1 is KGHSH and CDR2 is LQKENI. The trim removed 3 bases at V and 5 bases at J, leaving 12 bases unmatched. CDR3 sequence reads: CASSPYVPGQGYTEAFF. Written as DNA, the CDR3 is TGTGCCAGCTCACCTTACGTCCCGGGACAGGGGTATACTGAAGCTTTCTTT.

The rearrangement uses TRBV6-6 and TRBJ2-3; 7 bases align to TRBD1. The CDR3 totals 15 residues. The germline V gene encodes CDR1 MNHNY and CDR2 SVGAGI (reference sequence). The trim removed 2 bases at V and 3 bases at J, leaving 5 bases unmatched. CDR3 protein: CASSYNRGATDTQYF. The CDR3 DNA reads TGTGCCAGCAGTTACAACAGGGGAGCGACAGATACGCAGTATTTT.

The chain is built from TRBV5-1 and TRBJ1-2; TRBD1 agrees at 9 bases. The V segment lost 4 bases and the J segment 9 bases; nucleotides outside the gene matches: 13. From germline, CDR1 is SGHRS and CDR2 YFSETQ. The CDR3 consists of 15 residues. Here the CDR3 DNA reads TGCGCCAGCAGCAATCCCACAGGGGGCGCAATCAGCTACACCTTC. Translation gives CASSNPTGGAISYTF.

The genes are TRBV11-1 and TRBJ2-1; 7 bases are shared with TRBD1. Germline CDR1 SGHAT, CDR2 FQDESV (reference sequence). The ends lost 5 bases at V and 8 bases at J; junction bases unmatched: 12. The CDR3 has 15 amino acids. In DNA, the CDR3 is TGTGCCAGCAGCCAAATTAACAGGGGCGAGTATGAGCAGTTCTTC. Its protein product is CASSQINRGEYEQFF.

V usage is TRBV5-6 and J usage is TRBJ1-5, with a possible D match to TRBD1 (6 bases). The CDR3 is 14 amino acids. In germline, CDR1 is SGHDT, CDR2 YYEEEE. Trimming left V 4 bases short and J 4 bases short, with 12 bases between. CDR3 bases: TGTGCCAGCAGCGGGGGGCTGGGAAATCAGCCCCAGCATTTT. Encoded protein: CASSGGLGNQPQHF.

This rearrangement joins TRBV7-9 to TRBJ1-1, with a tentative D call TRBD1 (5 bases). This CDR3 has 16 residues. The V gene's germline CDR1 is SEHNR and CDR2 FQNEAQ (reference sequence). V lost 1 base and J 4 bases, leaving 16 bases between the germline ends. In nucleotides, the CDR3 is TGTGCCAGCAGCTTAGTTCGTATGGCAGGGACCACTGAAGCTTTCTTT. Its translation is CASSLVRMAGTTEAFF.

Comments on this clone: The same CDR3 arises from other DNA sequences in this sample as well. V gene TRBV11-2 combines with J gene TRBJ1-2, with D tentatively TRBD1 (5 bases). Germline loops: CDR1 SGHAT, CDR2 FQNNGV. Trimming pared 3 bases from V and 1 base from J, leaving 6 bases between. The CDR3 is 13 amino acids. The CDR3 DNA is TGTGCCAGCAGCTTGGGGCTTAACTATGGCTACACCTTC. As protein: CASSLGLNYGYTF.

The chain combines TRBV2 with TRBJ1-1, with D possibly being TRBD1 (5 bases). V was clipped by 2 bases and J by 0 bases, with 10 bases between them. The CDR3 has 15 amino acids. Germline V lookup: CDR1 SNHLY, CDR2 FYNNEI. As DNA, the CDR3 is TGTGCCAGCAGTGAAAGGGGCCAGATGAACACTGAAGCTTTCTTT. Protein: CASSERGQMNTEAFF.

The chain couples TRBV9 to TRBJ1-2, with D uncertain. Deletions cut 0 bases from V and 1 base from J, with 7 bases between. Germline V CDR1 and CDR2: SGDLS, YYNGEE. CDR3 length equals 14 residues. The CDR3 bases are TGTGCCAGCAGCGTAGCGGGGTTTAACTATGGCTACACCTTC. Translating gives CASSVAGFNYGYTF.

The chain couples TRBV7-2 to TRBJ1-2; the D is unclear. This CDR3 has 16 amino acids. V lost 0 bases to trimming and J lost 3 bases, with 14 bases between them. Germline V gives CDR1 SGHTA, CDR2 FQGNSA. The CDR3 sequence is CASSLAFRFLYYGYTF. DNA for the CDR3: TGTGCCAGCAGCTTAGCGTTCCGGTTTCTTTACTATGGCTACACCTTC.

This clone appeared once. V is TRBV7-8 and J is TRBJ2-3; 13 bases fit TRBD2. The CDR3 is 19 amino acids. CDR1 is SGHVS and CDR2 is FQNEAQ in the germline V gene. J gave up 0 bases and V 5 bases, and 11 bases lay outside the gene matches. The CDR3 coding sequence is TGTGCCAGCAGCCCCCTCACTAGCGGGGGGGATTTAAGCACAGATACGCAGTATTTT. It encodes CASSPLTSGGDLSTDTQYF.